Reported below is one T cell receptor beta chain. Cohort 3 donors counted as recovered after two negative PCRs, clearance, or resolved symptoms. Assay used: immunoSEQ multiplex PCR; TCRdb lists only in-frame clones, some missing. The profile shows fewer than 350,000 clones, 70% to 90% of them singletons. This entry is derived from a study of blood T cell repertoires in COVID-19. With 0 bases removed from V and 7 bases from J, the gap between germline ends came to 11 bases. Germline V CDR1 and CDR2: SGHTA, FQGTGA. This CDR3 has 14 residues. This chain uses TRBV7-3 with TRBJ2-3, with D possibly being TRBD2 (5 bases). This receptor was obtained from a woman aged 40 to 50 who had recovered from COVID-19. The sample comprised PBMCs or T cells enriched from blood (not recorded which). CDR3 protein: CASSLTGGSNTQYF. CDR3 DNA: TGTGCCAGCAGCTTAACCGGAGGTTCCAATACGCAGTATTTT.